This T cell receptor (beta chain) was recovered during a study of blood T cell repertoires in COVID-19. The wider study: There were acute and convalescent COVID-19 samples, and they came from the United States, Italy and Spain. From T cells, B-cell-depleted T cells, or PBMCs came the material, which was cDNA or gDNA.

Assay used: immunoSEQ multiplex PCR; TCRdb lists only in-frame clones, some missing. The sample gives approximately 340,000 clones, around 90% of which show up once; roughly a tenth is in the top ten. Germline V gene data show CDR1 as SGHRS and CDR2 as YFSETQ. V lost 0 bases and J 0 bases, leaving 16 bases between the germline ends. This CDR3 spans 17 amino acids. One Seattle source followed patients from active infection through their disease course. Source material: peripheral blood. The origin of this receptor is a man aged 25-45 years with COVID-19, enrolled during active disease. This chain uses TRBV5-1 with TRBJ2-7, with D perhaps matching TRBD1 (6 bases). The CDR3 DNA reads as TGCGCCAGCAGCTTGGCGGCCGACAGGAGGAGCTCCTACGAGCAGTACTTC. Translation: CASSLAADRRSSYEQYF.